This TCR beta chain was documented in a study of regulatory T cells in long-lasting Graves disease. Combining iRepertoire HTBI primers with Arm-PCR of CDR3 regions, the authors built TCR beta libraries. TCRdb re-called the multiplex PCR reads with MiXCR, one entry per CDR3 protein. The table records approximately 400,000 distinct CDR3 sequences, about 16% of them present only once. The sample holds a few counts of this clonotype. V lost 2 bases, J lost 8 bases, and 3 bases stayed unmatched. CDR3 size: 14 residues. In germline, CDR1 is ENHRY, CDR2 SYGVKD. Noted time point: newly diagnosed GD, antithyroid drugs for less than 3 months. PBMC-derived RNA was used for the TCR library. The same data also went into a second study, on T cells in Graves' hyperthyroidism and ophthalmopathy.

This rearrangement joins TRBV10-3 to TRBJ2-1; 10 bases match TRBD2. The receptor was isolated from a woman in her 30s with Graves disease. The starting material was peripheral blood mononuclear cells (PBMCs), obtained at new diagnosis, from a patient treated with antithyroid drugs. The CDR3 nucleotides are TGTGCCATCAGTGAGGTGCTAGCGGGAGATGAGCAGTTCTTC. It specifies CAISEVLAGDEQFF.